These 8 T cell receptor beta chains share one sample of origin, sequenced in a study of T cell responses to AZD1222 COVID-19 vaccine. Repertoires were generated with immunoSEQ multiplex PCR, while TCRdb's copy carries only in-frame clones and drops some. The sample lists fewer than 40,000 clones, around 90% seen once, with roughly 29% in the top ten. This specimen consisted of peripheral blood, obtained 28 days after the second dose of the MenACWY control vaccine. These receptors were obtained from an adult who received the MenACWY meningococcal vaccine as a control.

This clone has only one observation. A junction end diverges from the germline sequence, so it may reflect a read error. The rearrangement links TRBV6-5 to TRBJ1-1; tentative D call: TRBD1 (5 bases). Germline-derived CDR1 and CDR2 are MNHEY and SVGAGI. The CDR3 is 14 amino acids. The CDR3 DNA follows: TGTGCCGGCAGGCACCAGGGCCTCGGGCCAGAAGCTTTCTTT. Encoded protein: CAGRHQGLGPEAFF.

This chain uses TRBV6-4 with TRBJ1-4; 10 bases line up with TRBD1. After removal of 5 bases from V and 4 bases from J, the junction contained 7 bases not matched to a gene. From germline, CDR1 is MRHNA and CDR2 SNTAGT. CDR3 size: 16 residues. The DNA for the CDR3 is TGTGCCAGCAGTAGTACCGGGACAGGGGTTAATGAAAAACTGTTTTTT. Protein product: CASSSTGTGVNEKLFF.

This clone was detected once. V gene TRBV24-1 combines with J gene TRBJ2-3, with D possibly being TRBD1 (6 bases). The CDR3 extends over 18 amino acids. Germline CDR1 is KGHDR and CDR2 is SFDVKD. Between the trimmed V and J ends, which lost 5 bases and 5 bases, there was a span of 25 bases. The chain's CDR3 is CATSATPGQFPMKDTQYF. DNA of the CDR3: TGTGCCACCAGTGCTACACCCGGACAGTTCCCTATGAAAGATACGCAGTATTTT.

The rearrangement joins TRBV16 to TRBJ2-3; D is unclear. CDR1 KGHSY and CDR2 FQNENV come from the germline V gene. The CDR3 sequence is 13 residues long. Trimming pared 2 bases from V and 6 bases from J, leaving 9 bases between. The CDR3 protein is CASSQGILDTQYF. DNA for the CDR3: TGTGCCAGCAGCCAAGGGATTTTGGATACGCAGTATTTT.

The rearrangement joins TRBV10-2 to TRBJ1-1, with D possibly being TRBD1 (6 bases). The CDR3 spans 12 residues. The germline V gene has CDR1 WSHSY and CDR2 SAAADI. V shed 6 bases and J shed 5 bases, with 10 bases lying between them. The CDR3 loop is CASRHRETEAFF. CDR3 nucleotides: TGCGCCAGCAGACACAGGGAGACTGAAGCTTTCTTT.

Here the CDR3 reads CARTSRPRGVNRETQYF. CDR3 DNA: TGTGCCAGGACGTCAAGACCCCGAGGGGTGAACCGAGAGACCCAGTACTTC. V usage is TRBV27 and J usage is TRBJ2-5; either TRBD1 or TRBD2 may fit D (5 bases each). The V gene's germline CDR1 is MNHEY and CDR2 SMNVEV (reference sequence). V was cut by 9 bases and J by 4 bases, with 27 bases left in between. The CDR3 loop spans 17 amino acids.

This clone was detected a few times. J is TRBJ2-7 and V is TRBV2, with unresolved D. The germline V gene has CDR1 SNHLY and CDR2 FYNNEI. V was cut by 6 bases and J by 2 bases, with 8 bases left in between. The CDR3 extends over 12 amino acids. CDR3 nucleotide sequence: TGTGCCAGCAGGCGTACTACCTACGAGCAGTACTTC. This encodes CASRRTTYEQYF.

V and J are TRBV29-1 and TRBJ1-1; D is possibly TRBD1 (6 bases). This CDR3 comprises 12 residues. V was pared by 5 bases and J by 2 bases, with 9 bases between. Per germline, CDR1 SQVTM and CDR2 ANQGSEA. The CDR3 loop reads CSVTGSNTEAFF. The CDR3 bases are TGCAGCGTTACAGGGAGTAACACTGAAGCTTTCTTT.